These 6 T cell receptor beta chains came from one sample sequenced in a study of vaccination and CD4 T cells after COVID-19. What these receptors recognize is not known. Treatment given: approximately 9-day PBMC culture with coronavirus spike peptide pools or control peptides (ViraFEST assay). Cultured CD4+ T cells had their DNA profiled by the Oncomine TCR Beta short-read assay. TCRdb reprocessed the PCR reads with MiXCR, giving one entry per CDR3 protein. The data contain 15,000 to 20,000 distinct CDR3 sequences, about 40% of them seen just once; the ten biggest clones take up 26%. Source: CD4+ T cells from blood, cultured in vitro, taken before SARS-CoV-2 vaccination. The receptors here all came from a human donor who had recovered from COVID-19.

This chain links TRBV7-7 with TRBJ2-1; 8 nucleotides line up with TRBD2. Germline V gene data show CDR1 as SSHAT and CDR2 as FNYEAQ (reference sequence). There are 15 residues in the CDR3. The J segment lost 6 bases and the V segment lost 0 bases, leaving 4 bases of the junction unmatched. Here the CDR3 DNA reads TGTGCCAGCAGCTTAGCCGCGGGAGGCCCCAATGAGCAGTTCTTC. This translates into CASSLAAGGPNEQFF.

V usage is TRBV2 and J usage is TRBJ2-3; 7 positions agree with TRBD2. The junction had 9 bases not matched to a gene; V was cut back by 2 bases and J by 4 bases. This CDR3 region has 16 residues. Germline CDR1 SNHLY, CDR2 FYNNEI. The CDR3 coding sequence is TGTGCCAGCAGTGAAAGCGCCGGGAGCGGGGCAGATACGCAGTATTTT. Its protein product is CASSESAGSGADTQYF.

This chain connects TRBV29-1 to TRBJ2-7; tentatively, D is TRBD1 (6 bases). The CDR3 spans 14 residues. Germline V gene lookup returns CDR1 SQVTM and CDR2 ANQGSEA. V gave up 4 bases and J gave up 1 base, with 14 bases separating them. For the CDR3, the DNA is TGCAGCGTTGTGGGGGTAGGGGGATCCTACGAGCAGTACTTC. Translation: CSVVGVGGSYEQYF.

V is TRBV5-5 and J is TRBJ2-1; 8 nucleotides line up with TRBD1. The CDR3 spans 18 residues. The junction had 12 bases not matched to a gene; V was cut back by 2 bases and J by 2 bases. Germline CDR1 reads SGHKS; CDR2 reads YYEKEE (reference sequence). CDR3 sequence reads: CASSFPGGGVGTYNEQFF. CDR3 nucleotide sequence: TGTGCCAGCAGCTTCCCAGGGGGCGGAGTAGGCACCTACAATGAGCAGTTCTTC.

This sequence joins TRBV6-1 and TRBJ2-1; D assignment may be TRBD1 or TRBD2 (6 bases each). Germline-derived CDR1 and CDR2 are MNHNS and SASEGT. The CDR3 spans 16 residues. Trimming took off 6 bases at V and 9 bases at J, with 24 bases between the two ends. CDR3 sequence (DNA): TGTGCCAGCAGCCTAAAGGCCCCTAGTGGGGGGCCTGAGCAGTTCTTC. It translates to CASSLKAPSGGPEQFF.

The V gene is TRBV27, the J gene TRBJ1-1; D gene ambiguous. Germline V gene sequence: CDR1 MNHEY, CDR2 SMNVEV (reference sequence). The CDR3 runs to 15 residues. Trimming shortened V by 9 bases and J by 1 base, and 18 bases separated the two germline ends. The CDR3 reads CARALIESWNTEAFF. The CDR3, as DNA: TGTGCCAGAGCCCTAATAGAATCCTGGAACACTGAAGCTTTCTTT.